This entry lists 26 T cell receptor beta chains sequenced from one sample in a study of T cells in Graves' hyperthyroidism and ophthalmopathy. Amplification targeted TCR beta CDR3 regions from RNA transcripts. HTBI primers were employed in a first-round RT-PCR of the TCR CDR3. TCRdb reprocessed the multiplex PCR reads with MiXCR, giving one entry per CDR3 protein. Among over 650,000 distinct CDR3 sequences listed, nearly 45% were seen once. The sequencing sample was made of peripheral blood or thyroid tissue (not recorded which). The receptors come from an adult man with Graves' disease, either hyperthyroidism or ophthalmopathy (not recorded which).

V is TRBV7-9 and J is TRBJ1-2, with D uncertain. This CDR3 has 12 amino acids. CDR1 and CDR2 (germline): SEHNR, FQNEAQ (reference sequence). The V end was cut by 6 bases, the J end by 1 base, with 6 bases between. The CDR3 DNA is TGTGCCAGCAGTATCAATAACTATGGCTACACCTTC. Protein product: CASSINNYGYTF.

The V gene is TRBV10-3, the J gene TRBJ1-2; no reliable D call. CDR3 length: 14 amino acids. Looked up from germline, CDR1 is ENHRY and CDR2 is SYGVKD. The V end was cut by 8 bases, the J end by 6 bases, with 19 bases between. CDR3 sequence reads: CAIARDTASHGYTF. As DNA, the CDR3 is TGTGCCATCGCCCGGGATACAGCGTCGCATGGCTACACCTTC.

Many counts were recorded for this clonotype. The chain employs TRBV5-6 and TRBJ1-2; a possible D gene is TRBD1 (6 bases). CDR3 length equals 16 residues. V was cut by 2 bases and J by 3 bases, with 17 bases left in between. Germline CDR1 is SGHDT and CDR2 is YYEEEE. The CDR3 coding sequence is TGTGCCAGCAGCTTCCAAGCCGCCGGACAGCACTATGGCTACACCTTC. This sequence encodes CASSFQAAGQHYGYTF. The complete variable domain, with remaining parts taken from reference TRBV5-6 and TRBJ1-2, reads DAGVTQSPTHLIKTRGQQVTLRCSPKSGHDTVSWYQQALGQGPQFIFQYYEEEERQRGNFPDRFSGHQFPNYSSELNVNALLLGDSALYLCASSFQAAGQHYGYTFGSGTRLTVV.

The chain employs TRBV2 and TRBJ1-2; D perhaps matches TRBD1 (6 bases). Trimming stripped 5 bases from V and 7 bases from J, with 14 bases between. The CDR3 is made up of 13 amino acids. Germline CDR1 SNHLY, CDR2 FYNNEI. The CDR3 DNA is TGTGCCAGCAGTTTATCAGGACAGCCTGGCTACACCTTC. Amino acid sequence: CASSLSGQPGYTF.

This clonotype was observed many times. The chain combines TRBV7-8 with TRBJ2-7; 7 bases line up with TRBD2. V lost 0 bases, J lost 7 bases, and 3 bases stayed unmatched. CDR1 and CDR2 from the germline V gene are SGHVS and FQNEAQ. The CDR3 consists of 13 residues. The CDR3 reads CASSLAGRGEQYF. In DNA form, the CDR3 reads TGTGCCAGCAGCTTAGCAGGGCGGGGGGAGCAGTACTTC.

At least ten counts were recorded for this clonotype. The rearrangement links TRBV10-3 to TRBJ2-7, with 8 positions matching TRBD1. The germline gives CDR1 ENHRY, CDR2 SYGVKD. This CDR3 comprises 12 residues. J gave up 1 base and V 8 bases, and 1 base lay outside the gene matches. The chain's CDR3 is CAIGQGSYEQYF. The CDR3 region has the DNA TGTGCCATCGGACAGGGATCCTACGAGCAGTACTTC.

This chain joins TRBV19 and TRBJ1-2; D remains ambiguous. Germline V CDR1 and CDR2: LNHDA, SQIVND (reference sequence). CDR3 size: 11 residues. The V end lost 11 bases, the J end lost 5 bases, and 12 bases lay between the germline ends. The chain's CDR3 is CAWRSAYGYTF. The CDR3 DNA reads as TGTGCCTGGAGATCGGCTTATGGCTACACCTTC.

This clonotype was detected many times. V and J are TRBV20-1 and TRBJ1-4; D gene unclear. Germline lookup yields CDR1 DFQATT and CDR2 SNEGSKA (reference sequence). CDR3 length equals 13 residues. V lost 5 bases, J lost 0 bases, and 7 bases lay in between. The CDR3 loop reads CSAEDSTNEKLFF. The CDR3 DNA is TGCAGTGCTGAAGATTCAACTAATGAAAAACTGTTTTTT.

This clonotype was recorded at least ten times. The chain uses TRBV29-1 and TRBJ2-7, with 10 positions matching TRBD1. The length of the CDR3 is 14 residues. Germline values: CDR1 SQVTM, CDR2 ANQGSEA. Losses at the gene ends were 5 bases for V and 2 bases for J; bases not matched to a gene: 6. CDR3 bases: TGCAGCGTTCAACCCGGGACAGGGGCCTACGAGCAGTACTTC. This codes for CSVQPGTGAYEQYF.

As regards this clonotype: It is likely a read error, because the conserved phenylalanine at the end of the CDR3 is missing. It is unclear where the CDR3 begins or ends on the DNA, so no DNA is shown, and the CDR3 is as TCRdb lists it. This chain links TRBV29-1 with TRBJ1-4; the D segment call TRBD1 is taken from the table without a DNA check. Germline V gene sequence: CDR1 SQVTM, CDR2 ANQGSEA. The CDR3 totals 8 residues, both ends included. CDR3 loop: CSVKHRGM.

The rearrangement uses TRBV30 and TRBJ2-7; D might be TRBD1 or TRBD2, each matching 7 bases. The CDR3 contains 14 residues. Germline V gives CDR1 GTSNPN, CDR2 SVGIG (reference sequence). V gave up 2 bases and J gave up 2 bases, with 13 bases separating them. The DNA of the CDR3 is TGTGCCTGGAGTCCGTCAGGGGGGGCCTACGAGCAGTACTTC. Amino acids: CAWSPSGGAYEQYF.

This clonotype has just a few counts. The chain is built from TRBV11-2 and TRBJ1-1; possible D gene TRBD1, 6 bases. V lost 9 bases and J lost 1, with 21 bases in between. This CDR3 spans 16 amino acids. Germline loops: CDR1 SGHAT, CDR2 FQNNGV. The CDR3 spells CASSIEGSRGNTEAFF. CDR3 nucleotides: TGTGCCAGTAGTATAGAAGGTTCCAGGGGGAACACTGAAGCTTTCTTT.

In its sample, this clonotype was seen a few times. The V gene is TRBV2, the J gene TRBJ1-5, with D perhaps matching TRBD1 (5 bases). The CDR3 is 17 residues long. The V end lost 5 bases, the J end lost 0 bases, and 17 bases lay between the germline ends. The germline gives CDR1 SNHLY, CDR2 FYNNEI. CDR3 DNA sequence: TGTGCCAGCAGTCGCAGCATGAGGACATATAGCAATCAGCCCCAGCATTTT. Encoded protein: CASSRSMRTYSNQPQHF.

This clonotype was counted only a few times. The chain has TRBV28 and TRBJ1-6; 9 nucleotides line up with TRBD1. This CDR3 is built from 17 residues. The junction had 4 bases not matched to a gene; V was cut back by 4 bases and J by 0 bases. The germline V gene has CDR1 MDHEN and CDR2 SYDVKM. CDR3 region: CASSSKTGGSYNSPLHF. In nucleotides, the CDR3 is TGTGCCAGCAGTTCTAAGACAGGGGGCTCCTATAATTCACCCCTCCACTTT.

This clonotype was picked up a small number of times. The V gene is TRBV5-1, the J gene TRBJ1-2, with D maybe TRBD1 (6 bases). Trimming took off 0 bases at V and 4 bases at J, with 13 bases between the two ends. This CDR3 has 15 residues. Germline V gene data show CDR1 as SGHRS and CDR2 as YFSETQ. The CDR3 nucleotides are TGCGCCAGCAGCTTGGAACAGGGAGGAAGCTATGGCTACACCTTC. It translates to CASSLEQGGSYGYTF.

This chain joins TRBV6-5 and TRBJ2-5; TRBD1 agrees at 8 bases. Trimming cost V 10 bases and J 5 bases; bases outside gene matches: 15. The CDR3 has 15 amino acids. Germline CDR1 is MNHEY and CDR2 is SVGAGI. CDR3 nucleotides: TGTGCCACGACTCTCTCAGGGGGCGCCTTCGAGACCCAGTACTTC. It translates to CATTLSGGAFETQYF.

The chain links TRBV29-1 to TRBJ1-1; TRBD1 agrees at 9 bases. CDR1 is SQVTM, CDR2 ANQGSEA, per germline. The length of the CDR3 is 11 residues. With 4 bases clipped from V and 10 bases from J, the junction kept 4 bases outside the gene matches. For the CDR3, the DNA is TGCAGCGTTGCCGGGACAGGGATAGCTTTCTTT. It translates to CSVAGTGIAFF.

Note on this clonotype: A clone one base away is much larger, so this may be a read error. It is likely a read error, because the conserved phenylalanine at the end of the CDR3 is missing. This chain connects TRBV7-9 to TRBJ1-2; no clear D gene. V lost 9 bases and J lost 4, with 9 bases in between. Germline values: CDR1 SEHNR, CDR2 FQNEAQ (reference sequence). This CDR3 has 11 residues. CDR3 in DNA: TGTGCCAGTAGTCGGCTCTATGGCTACACCCTC. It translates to CASSRLYGYTL.

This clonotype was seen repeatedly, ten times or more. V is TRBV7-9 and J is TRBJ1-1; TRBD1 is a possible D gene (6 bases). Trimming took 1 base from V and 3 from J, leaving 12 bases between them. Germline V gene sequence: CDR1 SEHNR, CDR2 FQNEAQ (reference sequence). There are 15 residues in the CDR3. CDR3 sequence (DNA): TGTGCCAGCAGCTTAGAGCAGGGGTTGGACACTGAAGCTTTCTTT. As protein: CASSLEQGLDTEAFF.

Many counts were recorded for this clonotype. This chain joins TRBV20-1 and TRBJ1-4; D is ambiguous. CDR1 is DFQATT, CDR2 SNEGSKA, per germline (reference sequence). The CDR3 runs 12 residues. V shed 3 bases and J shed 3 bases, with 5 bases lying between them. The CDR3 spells CSARGSNEKLFF. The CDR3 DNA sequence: TGCAGTGCTAGGGGGTCTAATGAAAAACTGTTTTTT.

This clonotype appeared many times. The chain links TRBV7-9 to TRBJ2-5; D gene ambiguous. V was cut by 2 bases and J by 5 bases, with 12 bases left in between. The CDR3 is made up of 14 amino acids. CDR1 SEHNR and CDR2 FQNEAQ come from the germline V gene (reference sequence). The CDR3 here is CASSLTSLWETQYF. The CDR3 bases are TGTGCCAGCAGCTTAACCTCCTTGTGGGAGACCCAGTACTTC.

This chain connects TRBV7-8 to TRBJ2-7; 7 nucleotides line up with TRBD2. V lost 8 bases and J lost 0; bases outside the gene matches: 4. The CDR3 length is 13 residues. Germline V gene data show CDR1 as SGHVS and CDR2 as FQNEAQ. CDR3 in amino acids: CASHGGSSYEQYF. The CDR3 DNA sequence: TGTGCCAGCCACGGGGGGAGCTCCTACGAGCAGTACTTC. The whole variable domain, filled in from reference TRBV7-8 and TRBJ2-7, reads GAGVSQSPRYKVAKRGQDVALRCDPISGHVSLFWYQQALGQGPEFLTYFQNEAQLDKSGLPSDRFFAERPEGSVSTLKIQRTQQEDSAVYLCASHGGSSYEQYFGPGTRLTVT.

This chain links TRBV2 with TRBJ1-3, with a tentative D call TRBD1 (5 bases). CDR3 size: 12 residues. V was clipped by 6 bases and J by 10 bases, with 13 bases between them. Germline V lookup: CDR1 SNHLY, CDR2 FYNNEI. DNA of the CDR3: TGTGCCAGCAGAGATAGGGGTGCTACCATATATTTT. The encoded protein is CASRDRGATIYF. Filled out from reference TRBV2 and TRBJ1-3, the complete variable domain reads EPEVTQTPSHQVTQMGQEVILRCVPISNHLYFYWYRQILGQKVEFLVSFYNNEISEKSEIFDDQFSVERPDGSNFTLKIRSTKLEDSAMYFCASRDRGATIYFGEGSWLTVV.

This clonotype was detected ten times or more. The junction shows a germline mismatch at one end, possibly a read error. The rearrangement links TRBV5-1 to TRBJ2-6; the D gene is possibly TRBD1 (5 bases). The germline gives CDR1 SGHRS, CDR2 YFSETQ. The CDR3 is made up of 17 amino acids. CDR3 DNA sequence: TGTGCCAGCAGCTTAGGGCAGGGTAGCTCTGGGGCCAACGTCCTGACTTTC. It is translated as CASSLGQGSSGANVLTF.

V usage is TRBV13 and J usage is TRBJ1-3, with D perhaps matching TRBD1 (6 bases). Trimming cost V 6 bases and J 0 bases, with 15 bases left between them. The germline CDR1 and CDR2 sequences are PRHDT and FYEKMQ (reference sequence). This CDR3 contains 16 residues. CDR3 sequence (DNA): TGTGCCAGCAGTTCCCAGGGGTTACCCTCTGGAAACACCATATATTTT. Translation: CASSSQGLPSGNTIYF.

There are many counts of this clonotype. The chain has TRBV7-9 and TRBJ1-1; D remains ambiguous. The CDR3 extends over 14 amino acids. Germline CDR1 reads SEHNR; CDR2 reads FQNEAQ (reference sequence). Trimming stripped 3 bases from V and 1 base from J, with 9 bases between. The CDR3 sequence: CASSLERKNTEAFF. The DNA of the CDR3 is TGTGCCAGCAGCTTGGAACGGAAGAACACTGAAGCTTTCTTT.